The 19 T cell receptor beta chains below were found in one sample sequenced in a study of blood T cells in healthy people across ages. Through a sample-barcoded 5' primer and a J-beta primer mix, a second PCR was run for about 6 to 11 cycles. TCRdb reprocessed the 5' RACE reads via MiXCR and lists one record per CDR3 protein. Found here are more than 1,000,000 distinct CDR3 sequences, roughly a quarter of them singletons; the top ten hold around 0.75%. These data were likewise used in another study, on T cells of mothers and their children.

The specimen sequenced was blood. Receptors originate from a girl between 2 and 10 years old in good health.

This chain links TRBV27 with TRBJ2-3; 10 positions match TRBD1. CDR1 and CDR2 (germline): MNHEY, SMNVEV (reference sequence). This CDR3 spans 16 amino acids. With 5 bases clipped from V and 4 bases from J, the junction kept 9 bases outside the gene matches. DNA for the CDR3: TGTGCCAGCAGTGCCGTCGGGACAGGGGCTGCAGATACGCAGTATTTT. Protein sequence: CASSAVGTGAADTQYF.

This clonotype showed up just a few times. CDR3 loop: CASSLRPGASGKLYNEQFF. The CDR3, as DNA: TGTGCCAGCAGTTTAAGGCCTGGGGCTAGCGGGAAACTCTACAATGAGCAGTTCTTC. V usage is TRBV27 and J usage is TRBJ2-1, with TRBD2 matching 9 bases. This CDR3 comprises 19 residues. Germline V gene lookup returns CDR1 MNHEY and CDR2 SMNVEV (reference sequence). V lost 2 bases, J lost 3 bases, and 14 bases stayed unmatched.

About this clonotype itself: Compared with germline, one end of the junction differs, possibly owing to a read error. This sequence joins TRBV7-2 and TRBJ2-5, with TRBD1 matching 7 bases. The length of the CDR3 is 13 residues. CDR1 and CDR2 (germline): SGHTA, FQGNSA. The CDR3 region has the DNA TGTGCCAGCAGCTTAGAAGTCGGACAGGTGACGTTCTTC. This sequence encodes CASSLEVGQVTFF.

This chain connects TRBV28 to TRBJ1-4; unclear D gene. Germline CDR1 MDHEN, CDR2 SYDVKM. V was trimmed by 6 bases and J by 7 bases, leaving 12 bases between them. The CDR3 spans 13 residues. The CDR3 nucleotides read TGTGCCAGCAGCCAAGTACAGCCTGAAAAACTGTTTTTT. The encoded protein is CASSQVQPEKLFF.

This clonotype was seen only a few times. Here the CDR3 DNA reads TGTGCCAGCAGCCAAGACGGCGCAACGGAATACAATGAGCAGTTCTTC. It specifies CASSQDGATEYNEQFF. This sequence joins TRBV4-2 and TRBJ2-1; D remains unclear. This CDR3 has 16 amino acids. Looked up from germline, CDR1 is LGHNA and CDR2 is YNFKEQ. V lost 0 bases to trimming and J lost 4 bases, with 13 bases between them.

The V and J genes are TRBV5-6 and TRBJ2-5; D perhaps matches TRBD2 (6 bases). The CDR3 length is 16 residues. Trimming took 2 bases from V and 2 from J, leaving 16 bases between them. Germline V gives CDR1 SGHDT, CDR2 YYEEEE. CDR3 DNA sequence: TGTGCCAGCAGCTTAGCATTCGGGACTCTTCAAGAGACCCAGTACTTC. Translated, it gives CASSLAFGTLQETQYF.

This clonotype was detected ten times or more. The chain is built from TRBV4-1 and TRBJ1-4; D unclear. CDR1 MGHRA and CDR2 YSYEKL come from the germline V gene. V was trimmed by 4 bases and J by 8 bases, leaving 17 bases between them. This CDR3 has 15 amino acids. CDR3 in DNA: TGCGCCAGCAGCCCACGTGGCCAGGAGGGAGAAAAACTGTTTTTT. It is translated as CASSPRGQEGEKLFF.

There are many counts of this clonotype. The rearrangement links TRBV27 to TRBJ2-7, with a possible D match to TRBD1 (5 bases). Germline-derived CDR1 and CDR2 are MNHEY and SMNVEV (reference sequence). V gave up 5 bases and J gave up 0 bases, with 11 bases separating them. This CDR3 has 14 residues. The CDR3 loop is CASSLQGFSYEQYF. Here the CDR3 DNA reads TGTGCCAGCAGTCTTCAGGGCTTCTCCTACGAGCAGTACTTC.

The chain links TRBV7-2 to TRBJ2-5; no clear D gene. CDR3 size: 13 residues. Trimming cost V 3 bases and J 5 bases, with 10 bases left between them. Germline V lookup: CDR1 SGHTA, CDR2 FQGNSA. CDR3: CASSFDPIETQYF. The CDR3 nucleotides are TGTGCCAGCAGCTTTGACCCGATCGAGACCCAGTACTTC.

This clonotype came up a few times. The V gene is TRBV4-1, the J gene TRBJ2-7; TRBD2 might be the D (5 bases). Trimming cost V 2 bases and J 3 bases, with 11 bases left between them. Germline V gene data show CDR1 as MGHRA and CDR2 as YSYEKL. The CDR3 spans 14 residues. CDR3 amino acids: CASSQSVLDYEQYF. Here the CDR3 DNA reads TGCGCCAGCAGCCAAAGTGTACTAGACTACGAGCAGTACTTC.

The V and J genes are TRBV13 and TRBJ2-1; D is unresolved. The CDR3 contains 12 residues. V dropped 3 bases and J dropped 5 bases, with 5 bases sitting between them. Germline lookup yields CDR1 PRHDT and CDR2 FYEKMQ (reference sequence). The CDR3 loop is CASSFPHNEQFF. The CDR3 DNA reads TGTGCCAGCAGCTTTCCCCACAATGAGCAGTTCTTC. Using reference TRBV13 and TRBJ2-1 for the parts outside the CDR3, the full variable domain is AAGVIQSPRHLIKEKRETATLKCYPIPRHDTVYWYQQGPGQDPQFLISFYEKMQSDKGSIPDRFSAQQFSDYHSELNMSSLELGDSALYFCASSFPHNEQFFGPGTRLTVL.

The genes are TRBV4-3 and TRBJ2-3; 9 positions match TRBD1. Trimming removed 3 bases from V and 2 bases from J; junction bases left unmatched: 6. This CDR3 has 16 residues. Per the germline V gene, CDR1 is LGHNA and CDR2 is YSLEER. This chain's CDR3 is CASSQDRGYDTDTQYF. DNA of the CDR3: TGCGCCAGCAGCCAGGACAGGGGTTACGACACAGATACGCAGTATTTT.

The chain carries TRBV5-1 and TRBJ1-4, with TRBD1 identical over 8 bases. The V gene end was trimmed by 4 bases and the J gene end by 8 bases; junction bases not matched to a gene: 10. Germline values: CDR1 SGHRS, CDR2 YFSETQ. The CDR3 sequence is 15 residues long. CDR3 coding DNA: TGCGCCAGCAGCCCAGGCAGGGGGCAAGGAGAAAAACTGTTTTTT. Translated, it gives CASSPGRGQGEKLFF.

This chain uses TRBV2 with TRBJ2-3, with a tentative D call TRBD2 (6 bases). Trimming removed 6 bases from V and 12 bases from J, with 13 bases in between. This CDR3 is built from 11 residues. Per the germline V gene, CDR1 is SNHLY and CDR2 is FYNNEI. CDR3 in amino acids: CASRTSGAQYF. The CDR3 bases are TGTGCCAGCAGGACTAGTGGAGCCCAGTATTTT.

This clonotype was seen ten or more times. The V gene is TRBV18, the J gene TRBJ2-3; D unclear. V dropped 0 bases and J dropped 4 bases, with 2 bases sitting between them. The CDR3 covers 12 residues. CDR1 KGHSH and CDR2 LQKENI come from the germline V gene. DNA for the CDR3: TGTGCCAGCTCACCACCTGCAGATACGCAGTATTTT. Translated: CASSPPADTQYF.

The rearrangement links TRBV29-1 to TRBJ1-2; D gene uncertain. The V gene's germline CDR1 is SQVTM and CDR2 ANQGSEA. The V gene lost 4 bases and the J gene lost 6 bases, with 18 bases spanning the gap. There are 14 residues in the CDR3. CDR3 bases: TGCAGCGTTGCACCCCGGACGGGGAGGGATGGCTACACCTTC. This gives the protein CSVAPRTGRDGYTF.

This clonotype was recorded a few times. The chain employs TRBV7-2 and TRBJ1-2; TRBD1 aligns across 8 bases. Germline CDR1 reads SGHTA; CDR2 reads FQGNSA. This CDR3 spans 16 amino acids. Trimming cost V 1 base and J 8 bases; bases outside gene matches: 12. The CDR3 protein is CASSLGWTGSTMGYTF. CDR3 DNA sequence: TGTGCCAGCAGCTTAGGTTGGACAGGGTCCACTATGGGCTACACCTTC.

With respect to this clonotype: A read error may account for a junction end that differs from germline. The chain employs TRBV10-3 and TRBJ1-2; D unclear. Germline V gene lookup returns CDR1 ENHRY and CDR2 SYGVKD. This CDR3 has 16 residues. DNA for the CDR3: TGTGTCATCAGTGAGTCGACTCGGGAAACTTACTATGGCTACACCTTC. Translation gives CVISESTRETYYGYTF.

This clonotype was picked up a small number of times. The chain employs TRBV9 and TRBJ2-4; TRBD1 is a possible D gene (6 bases). The CDR3 length is 16 residues. The germline V gene has CDR1 SGDLS and CDR2 YYNGEE. Trimming cost V 0 bases and J 6 bases, with 16 bases left between them. CDR3 nucleotide sequence: TGTGCCAGCAGCGTAGAGGGGGAAGCTTTCGCAAACATTCAGTACTTC. Translated, it gives CASSVEGEAFANIQYF.